These T cell receptor beta chains were read from a single sample in a study of beta chain features in type 1 diabetes. Here immunoSEQ multiplex PCR was the method, and the copy in TCRdb shows in-frame clones only, minus some. The data show roughly 150,000 clones, 6.5% to 10% seen once. Source material: central memory CD4+ T cells from blood. These TCRs come from a woman aged 18 to 35 with type 1 diabetes. The CDR3 runs from the conserved cysteine through the conserved F or W. The order of the fields is D gene, V gene, clone size, J gene, CDR3 protein, CDR3 DNA. D genes are given only for firm matches. Not all rows give a size; the values are once, few, many and, for expanded clones, a class.

>TRBD2|TRBV29-1|.|TRBJ2-3
CSVGRGAGASTDTQYF
TGCAGCGTTGGGCGAGGAGCGGGAGCTAGCACAGATACGCAGTATTTT
>.|TRBV6-1|.|TRBJ2-4
CASSRGDAKNIQYF
TGTGCCAGCAGCAGGGGGGATGCCAAAAACATTCAGTACTTC
>.|TRBV28|few|TRBJ2-7
CASSSGQHYEQYF
TGTGCCAGCAGTTCAGGACAACACTACGAGCAGTACTTC
>TRBD2|TRBV2|many|TRBJ2-7
CASSAREGYEQYF
TGTGCCAGCAGTGCGCGGGAGGGCTACGAGCAGTACTTC
>.|TRBV6-1|.|TRBJ2-7
CASSELGGRSYEQYF
TGTGCCAGCAGCGAGTTAGGGGGTCGCTCCTACGAGCAGTACTTC
>TRBD2|TRBV28|.|TRBJ2-7
CASSYSGRLDEQYF
TGTGCCAGCAGTTACAGCGGGAGGCTCGACGAGCAGTACTTC
>.|TRBV5-1|many|TRBJ2-7
CASSLDLQGPYEQYF
TGCGCCAGCAGCTTGGATTTACAGGGACCCTACGAGCAGTACTTC
>.|TRBV18|.|TRBJ2-7
CASSLANTEQYF
TGTGCCAGCTCACTAGCTAACACCGAGCAGTACTTC
>.|TRBV18|.|TRBJ2-5
CASSPETVWRETQYF
TGTGCCAGCTCACCCGAGACAGTTTGGCGAGAGACCCAGTACTTC
>.|TRBV6-1|few|TRBJ1-5
CASRVTRNQPQHF
TGTGCCAGCAGGGTGACAAGAAATCAGCCCCAGCATTTT
>.|TRBV7-2|.|TRBJ2-4
CASSLQGQGGNIQYF
TGTGCCAGCAGCTTACAAGGTCAAGGGGGAAACATTCAGTACTTC
>.|TRBV27|once|TRBJ2-5
CASSSRFTETQYF
TGTGCCAGCAGTTCGAGATTCACGGAGACCCAGTACTTC
>.|TRBV28|.|TRBJ1-2
CASIGQNYGYTF
TGTGCCAGCATCGGACAGAACTATGGCTACACCTTC
>.|TRBV25-1|.|TRBJ1-2
CASRQQDYGYTF
TGTGCCAGCAGGCAACAGGACTATGGCTACACCTTC
>TRBD2|TRBV19|.|TRBJ2-1
CASTWTSGPYNEQFF
TGTGCCAGTACCTGGACTAGCGGGCCTTACAATGAGCAGTTCTTC
>.|TRBV7-2|few|TRBJ2-5
CASHKAGRETQYF
TGTGCCAGCCACAAGGCGGGACGAGAGACCCAGTACTTC
>TRBD1|TRBV28|.|TRBJ1-5
CASSPPDRDYQPQHF
TGTGCCAGCAGTCCTCCGGACAGGGATTATCAGCCCCAGCATTTT
>.|TRBV30|.|TRBJ2-3
CAWRLAGDTQYF
TGTGCCTGGAGACTAGCTGGTGATACGCAGTATTTT
>.|TRBV9|.|TRBJ1-2
CASSPQGTSYGYTF
TGTGCCAGCAGCCCTCAAGGGACTTCCTATGGCTACACCTTC
>TRBD1|TRBV2|few|TRBJ1-2
CASSTLGQDIYGYTF
TGTGCCAGCAGTACCCTGGGACAGGATATCTATGGCTACACCTTC
>TRBD2|TRBV4-1|few|TRBJ2-3
CASSQSTSGGSTDTQYF
TGCGCCAGCAGCCAATCCACAAGCGGGGGGAGCACAGATACGCAGTATTTT
>TRBD1|TRBV7-2|few|TRBJ2-7
CASSDRTGHSYEQYF
TGTGCCAGCAGTGACCGGACAGGACACTCCTACGAGCAGTACTTC
>TRBD1|TRBV30|.|TRBJ1-1
CAWSMGQWNTEAFF
TGTGCCTGGAGTATGGGACAGTGGAACACTGAAGCTTTCTTT
>TRBD1|TRBV5-5|many|TRBJ1-1
CASTLEGQMNTEAFF
TGTGCCAGCACTCTAGAGGGACAGATGAACACTGAAGCTTTCTTT
>.|TRBV10-3|few|TRBJ1-6
CAIRAWDNNSPLHF
TGTGCCATCAGAGCCTGGGACAACAATTCACCCCTCCACTTT
>TRBD2|TRBV25-1|.|TRBJ2-1
CASSDSGSVYSEQFF
TGTGCCAGCAGTGACAGCGGGAGCGTTTACAGTGAGCAGTTCTTC
>TRBD2|TRBV29-1|many|TRBJ2-1
CSVRREAHEQFF
TGCAGCGTTAGGCGGGAGGCGCATGAGCAGTTCTTC
>TRBD2|TRBV28|.|TRBJ2-7
CASSFTSGSNEQYF
TGTGCCAGCAGCTTCACTAGCGGGAGTAACGAGCAGTACTTC
>TRBD2|TRBV7-3|few|TRBJ2-5
CASSLNSGSAGETQYF
TGTGCCAGCAGCTTAAACAGCGGGAGCGCCGGGGAGACCCAGTACTTC
>.|TRBV29-1|many|TRBJ2-7
CSVGGQADHEQYF
TGCAGCGTTGGCGGGCAGGCTGATCACGAGCAGTACTTC
>.|TRBV5-4|few|TRBJ1-1
CASSADRNTEAFF
TGTGCCAGCAGCGCAGACAGGAACACTGAAGCTTTCTTT
>.|TRBV29-1|few|TRBJ2-3
CSVGTGWTDTQYF
TGCAGCGTTGGAACAGGGTGGACAGATACGCAGTATTTT
>.|TRBV30|.|TRBJ1-4
CAWSDAGLPQGEKLFF
TGTGCCTGGAGTGACGCCGGACTCCCCCAGGGGGAAAAACTGTTTTTT
>.|TRBV4-1|.|TRBJ2-1
CASSQEGGIEQFF
TGCGCCAGCAGCCAAGAAGGCGGAATTGAGCAGTTCTTC
>.|TRBV6-5|.|TRBJ1-2
CASTDRGVNYGYTF
TGTGCCAGCACTGACCGCGGGGTGAACTATGGCTACACCTTC
>.|TRBV28|.|TRBJ2-2
CASAPPGVTGELFF
TGTGCCAGCGCACCCCCAGGGGTAACCGGGGAGCTGTTTTTT
>TRBD2|TRBV19|few|TRBJ2-5
CASSPLGAGFQETQYF
TGTGCCAGTAGTCCCCTAGGAGCGGGGTTCCAAGAGACCCAGTACTTC
>.|TRBV4-3|.|TRBJ1-1
CASSRSLREEAFF
TGCGCCAGCAGCCGGTCCTTAAGAGAGGAAGCTTTCTTT
>.|TRBV18|few|TRBJ2-1
CASSPPAGLDYNEQFF
TGTGCCAGCTCACCACCGGCGGGACTGGACTACAATGAGCAGTTCTTC
>TRBD1|TRBV30|.|TRBJ2-1
CAWSGQHNEQFF
TGTGCCTGGTCGGGACAGCACAATGAGCAGTTCTTC
>.|TRBV11-2|.|TRBJ2-7
CASSPDYQSYEQYF
TGTGCCAGCAGCCCCGACTATCAGTCCTACGAGCAGTACTTC
>TRBD1|TRBV11-3|few|TRBJ1-1
CASSLQGENTEAFF
TGTGCCAGCAGCTTGCAGGGGGAGAACACTGAAGCTTTCTTT
>TRBD1|TRBV5-1|few|TRBJ2-3
CASRPDRGPTDTQYF
TGCGCCAGCAGACCGGACAGGGGTCCCACAGATACGCAGTATTTT
>TRBD1|TRBV23-1|.|TRBJ1-1
CARDFRWTGENTEAFF
TGCGCCAGAGATTTTCGTTGGACAGGAGAAAACACTGAAGCTTTCTTT
>TRBD1|TRBV7-2|.|TRBJ2-7
CASSFGQGRILEF
TGTGCCAGCAGCTTTGGACAGGGCCGCATTTTGGAGTTC
>TRBD1|TRBV7-9|few|TRBJ2-4
CASSLGEGQGVQYF
TGTGCCAGCAGCTTAGGGGAGGGACAGGGGGTCCAGTACTTC
>.|TRBV28|.|TRBJ1-1
CASSGRGGLGAFF
TGTGCCAGCAGTGGGCGGGGGGGCTTGGGGGCTTTCTTT
>TRBD1|TRBV7-2|few|TRBJ1-5
CASSLAGQGYQPQHF
TGTGCCAGCAGCTTAGCGGGACAGGGGTATCAGCCCCAGCATTTT
>.|TRBV9|.|TRBJ2-3
CASSVALGGEGDTQYF
TGTGCCAGCAGCGTAGCTTTAGGGGGAGAGGGTGATACGCAGTATTTT
>.|TRBV6-1|few|TRBJ1-1
CASGANTEAFF
TGTGCCAGCGGGGCGAACACTGAAGCTTTCTTT
>.|TRBV5-6|few|TRBJ2-7
CASSWGAGVHEQYF
TGTGCCAGCAGCTGGGGCGCAGGGGTCCACGAGCAGTACTTC
>.|TRBV18|.|TRBJ2-3
CASSPTIVMDTQYF
TGTGCCAGCTCACCCACTATCGTAATGGATACGCAGTATTTT
>TRBD1|TRBV4-3|.|TRBJ1-6
CASSLTGVGSPLHF
TGCGCCAGCAGCCTAACAGGGGTGGGCTCACCCCTCCACTTT
>TRBD1|TRBV7-3|few|TRBJ1-1
CASSMNRGHTEAFF
TGTGCCAGCAGCATGAACAGGGGGCACACTGAAGCTTTCTTT
>.|TRBV11-2|.|TRBJ1-5
CASSYGHVSNQPQHF
TGTGCCAGCAGCTATGGACATGTGAGCAATCAGCCCCAGCATTTT
>.|TRBV6-6|.|TRBJ2-3
CASSYPLVGTDTQYF
TGTGCCAGCAGTTACCCCTTAGTGGGCACAGATACGCAGTATTTT
>.|TRBV30|.|TRBJ2-7
CAWTNSNTYEQYF
TGTGCCTGGACGAACAGTAACACCTACGAGCAGTACTTC
>.|TRBV18|few|TRBJ1-3
CASSPQGNTGNTIYF
TGTGCCAGCTCACCTCAGGGGAACACTGGAAACACCATATATTTT
>.|TRBV29-1|few|TRBJ1-5
CSVKEHSNQPQHF
TGCAGCGTTAAGGAGCATAGCAATCAGCCCCAGCATTTT
>TRBD2|TRBV9|.|TRBJ2-7
CASSGRGGYEQYF
TGTGCCAGCAGCGGCCGGGGGGGCTACGAGCAGTACTTC